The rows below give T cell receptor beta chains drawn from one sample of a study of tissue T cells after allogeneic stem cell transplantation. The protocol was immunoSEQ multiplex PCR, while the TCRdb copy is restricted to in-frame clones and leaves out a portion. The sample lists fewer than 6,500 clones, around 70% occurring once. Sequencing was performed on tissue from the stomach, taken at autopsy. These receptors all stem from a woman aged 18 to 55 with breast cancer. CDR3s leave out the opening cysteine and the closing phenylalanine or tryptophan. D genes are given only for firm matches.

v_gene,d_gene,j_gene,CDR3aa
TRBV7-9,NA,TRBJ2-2,ASSLRQGRNTGELF
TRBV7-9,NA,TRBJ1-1,AIKPPGSEAF
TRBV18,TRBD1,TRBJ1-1,ASSASQGEGTEAF
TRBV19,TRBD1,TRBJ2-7,ATRTGNYEQY
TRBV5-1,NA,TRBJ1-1,ASSLESVTEAF
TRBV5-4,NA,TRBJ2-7,ASSLADAPNEQY
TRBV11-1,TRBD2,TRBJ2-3,ASSRSGGYTDTQY
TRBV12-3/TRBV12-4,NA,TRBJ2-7,ASSSSDDYEQY
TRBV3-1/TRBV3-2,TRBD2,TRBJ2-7,ASSQASSSSGSYEQY
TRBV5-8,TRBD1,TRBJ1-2,ASSERDRANYGYT
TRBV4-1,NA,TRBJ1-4,ASSRGEGVEKLF
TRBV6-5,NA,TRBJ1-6,ASSLTPNSPLH
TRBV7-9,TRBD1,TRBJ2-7,ASSIRDRGSYEQY
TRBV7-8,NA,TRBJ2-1,ASSLRTRGVSYNEQF
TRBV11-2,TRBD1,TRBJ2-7,ASSPDRDYEQY
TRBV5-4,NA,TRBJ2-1,ASSLTAGQEQF
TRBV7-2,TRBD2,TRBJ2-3,ASSTGLAGVNTQY
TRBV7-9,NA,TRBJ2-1,ASSLFSGEGEQF
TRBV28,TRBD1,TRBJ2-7,ASRFSRDRGYEQY
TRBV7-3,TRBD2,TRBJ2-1,ASSLIVAGGYNEQF
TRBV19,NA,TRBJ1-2,ASTDRRQEGYT
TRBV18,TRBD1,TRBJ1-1,ASSQGAGTEAF
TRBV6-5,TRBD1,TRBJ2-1,ASSPGTGGTNEQF
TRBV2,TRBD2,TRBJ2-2,ASGGAGGRITGELF
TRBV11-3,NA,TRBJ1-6,ASSLGFQGPLH
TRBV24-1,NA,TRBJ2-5,ATDGGEETQY